The entry that follows covers one T cell receptor beta chain sequence. This entry comes from a study of OX40 agonist ivuxolimab in advanced cancers. Assay used: immunoSEQ multiplex PCR; TCRdb lists only in-frame clones, some missing. The data show roughly 40,000 clones, with roughly four fifths seen just once and around 1.9% held by the top ten. CDR1 is MNHNS, CDR2 SASEGT, per germline. The CDR3 is made up of 11 amino acids. V was pared by 3 bases and J by 4 bases, with 3 bases between. The receptor was derived from an adult with an advanced solid tumor such as melanoma, head and neck, liver or kidney cancer. The source was CD4+ or CD8+ T cells sorted from blood, collected in a trial of the OX40 agonist ivuxolimab. The V and J genes are TRBV6-1 and TRBJ2-5; D gene unclear. The CDR3 coding sequence is TGTGCCAGCAGTGATTTAGAGACCCAGTACTTC. This sequence encodes CASSDLETQYF.